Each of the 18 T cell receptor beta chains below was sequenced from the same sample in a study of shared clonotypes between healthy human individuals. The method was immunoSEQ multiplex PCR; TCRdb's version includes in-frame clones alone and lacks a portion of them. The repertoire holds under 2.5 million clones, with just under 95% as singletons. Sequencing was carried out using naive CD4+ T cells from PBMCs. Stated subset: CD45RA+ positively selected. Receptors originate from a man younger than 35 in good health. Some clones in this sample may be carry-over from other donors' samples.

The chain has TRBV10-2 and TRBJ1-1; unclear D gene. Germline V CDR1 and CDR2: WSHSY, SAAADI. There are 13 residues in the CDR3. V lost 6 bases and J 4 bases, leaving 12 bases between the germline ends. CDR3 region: CASSSLGPTEAFF. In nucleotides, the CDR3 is TGCGCCAGCAGCTCCTTGGGCCCCACTGAAGCTTTCTTT.

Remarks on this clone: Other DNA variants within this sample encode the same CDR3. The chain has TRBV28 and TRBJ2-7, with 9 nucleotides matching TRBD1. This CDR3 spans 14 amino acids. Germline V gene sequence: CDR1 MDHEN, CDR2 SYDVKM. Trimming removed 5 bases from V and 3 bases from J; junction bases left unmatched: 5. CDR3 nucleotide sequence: TGTGCCAGCAGTACACCGGGACAGGGCTACGAGCAGTACTTC. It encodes CASSTPGQGYEQYF.

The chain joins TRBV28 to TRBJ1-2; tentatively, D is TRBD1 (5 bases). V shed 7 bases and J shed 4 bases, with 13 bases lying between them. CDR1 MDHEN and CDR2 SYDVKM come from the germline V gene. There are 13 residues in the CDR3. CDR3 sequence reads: CASTFQGIYGYTF. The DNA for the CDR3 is TGTGCCAGCACCTTCCAGGGAATCTATGGCTACACCTTC.

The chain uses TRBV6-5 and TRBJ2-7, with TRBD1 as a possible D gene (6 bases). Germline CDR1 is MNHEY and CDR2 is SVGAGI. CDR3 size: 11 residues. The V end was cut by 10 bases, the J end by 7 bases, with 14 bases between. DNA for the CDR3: TGTGCCACCTCGACAGGCGGGGAGCAGTACTTC. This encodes CATSTGGEQYF.

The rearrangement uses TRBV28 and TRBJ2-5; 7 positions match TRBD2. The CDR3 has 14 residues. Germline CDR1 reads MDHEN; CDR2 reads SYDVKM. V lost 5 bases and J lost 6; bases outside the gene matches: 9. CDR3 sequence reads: CASSPPGGSKTQYF. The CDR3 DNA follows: TGTGCCAGCAGTCCACCGGGCGGGAGTAAGACCCAGTACTTC.

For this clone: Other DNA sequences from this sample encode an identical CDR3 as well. The CDR3 DNA is TGTGCCAGCTCACCACTAGCGGGGAGCTCCTACGAGCAGTACTTC. Translating it yields CASSPLAGSSYEQYF. This chain uses TRBV18 with TRBJ2-7; TRBD2 matches at 8 bases. Per the germline V gene, CDR1 is KGHSH and CDR2 is LQKENI. J was trimmed by 0 bases and V by 1 base; bases with no gene match: 2. The CDR3 runs to 15 residues.

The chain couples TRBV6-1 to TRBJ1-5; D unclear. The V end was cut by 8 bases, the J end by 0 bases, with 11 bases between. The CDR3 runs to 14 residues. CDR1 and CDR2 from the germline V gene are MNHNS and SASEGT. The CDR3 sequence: CASRRAYSNQPQHF. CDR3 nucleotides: TGTGCCAGCCGCCGGGCTTATAGCAATCAGCCCCAGCATTTT.

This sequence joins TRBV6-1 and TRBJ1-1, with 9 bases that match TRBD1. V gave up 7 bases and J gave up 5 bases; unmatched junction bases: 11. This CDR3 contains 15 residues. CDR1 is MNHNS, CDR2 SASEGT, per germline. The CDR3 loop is CASNRIQGAQTEAFF. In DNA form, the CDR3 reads TGTGCCAGCAACAGGATACAGGGGGCGCAGACTGAAGCTTTCTTT.

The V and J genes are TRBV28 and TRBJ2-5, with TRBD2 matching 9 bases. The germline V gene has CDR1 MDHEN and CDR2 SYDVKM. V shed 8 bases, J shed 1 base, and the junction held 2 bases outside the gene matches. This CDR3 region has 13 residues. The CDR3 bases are TGTGCCAGCGGGCGGGGGGGCCAAGAGACCCAGTACTTC. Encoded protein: CASGRGGQETQYF.

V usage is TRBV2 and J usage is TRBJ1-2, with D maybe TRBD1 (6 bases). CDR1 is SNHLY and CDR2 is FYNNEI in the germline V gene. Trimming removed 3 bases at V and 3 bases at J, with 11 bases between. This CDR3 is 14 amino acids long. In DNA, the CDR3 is TGTGCCAGCAGTGAGGGGGCGAGGGACTATGGCTACACCTTC. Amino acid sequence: CASSEGARDYGYTF.

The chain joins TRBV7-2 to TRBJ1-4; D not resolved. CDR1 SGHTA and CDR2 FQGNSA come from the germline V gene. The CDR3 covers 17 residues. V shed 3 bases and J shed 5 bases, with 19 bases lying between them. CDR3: CASSFSLAREKNEKLFF. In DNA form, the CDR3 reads TGTGCCAGCAGCTTTTCTCTGGCGCGGGAGAAAAATGAAAAACTGTTTTTT.

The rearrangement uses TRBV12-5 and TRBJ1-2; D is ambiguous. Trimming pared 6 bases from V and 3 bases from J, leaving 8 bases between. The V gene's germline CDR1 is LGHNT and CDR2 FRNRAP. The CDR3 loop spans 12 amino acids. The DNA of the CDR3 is TGTGCTAGTGGGCGTAACGACTATGGCTACACCTTC. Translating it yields CASGRNDYGYTF.

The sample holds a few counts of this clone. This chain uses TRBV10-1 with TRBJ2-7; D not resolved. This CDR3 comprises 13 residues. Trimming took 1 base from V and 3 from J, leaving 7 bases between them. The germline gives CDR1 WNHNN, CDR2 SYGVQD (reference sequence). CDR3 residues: CASSEYQNYEQYF. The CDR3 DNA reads TGCGCCAGCAGTGAGTACCAGAACTACGAGCAGTACTTC.

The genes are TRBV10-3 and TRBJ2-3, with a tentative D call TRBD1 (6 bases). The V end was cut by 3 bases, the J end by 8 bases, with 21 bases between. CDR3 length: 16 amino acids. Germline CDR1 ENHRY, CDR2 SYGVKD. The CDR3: CAISEQERGTGTTQYF. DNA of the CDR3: TGTGCCATCAGTGAACAAGAGAGGGGGACCGGGACTACGCAGTATTTT.

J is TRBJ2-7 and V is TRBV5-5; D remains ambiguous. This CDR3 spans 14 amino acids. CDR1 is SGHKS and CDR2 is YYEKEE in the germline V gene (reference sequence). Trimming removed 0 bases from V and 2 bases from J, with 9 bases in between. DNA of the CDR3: TGTGCCAGCAGCTTGGCGGCGGTTCCCTACGAGCAGTACTTC. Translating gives CASSLAAVPYEQYF.

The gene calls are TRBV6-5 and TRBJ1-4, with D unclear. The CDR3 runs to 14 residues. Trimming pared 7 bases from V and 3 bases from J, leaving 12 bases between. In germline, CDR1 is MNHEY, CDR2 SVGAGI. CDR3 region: CASTKRAANEKLFF. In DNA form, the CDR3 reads TGTGCCAGCACGAAAAGGGCTGCTAATGAAAAACTGTTTTTT.

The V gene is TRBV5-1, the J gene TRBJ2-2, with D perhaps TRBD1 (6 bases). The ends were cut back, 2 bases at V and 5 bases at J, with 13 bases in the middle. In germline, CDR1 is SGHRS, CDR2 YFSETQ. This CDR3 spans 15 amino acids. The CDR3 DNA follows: TGCGCCAGCAGCTTCGACAGGTTACCGACCGGGGAGCTGTTTTTT. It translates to CASSFDRLPTGELFF.

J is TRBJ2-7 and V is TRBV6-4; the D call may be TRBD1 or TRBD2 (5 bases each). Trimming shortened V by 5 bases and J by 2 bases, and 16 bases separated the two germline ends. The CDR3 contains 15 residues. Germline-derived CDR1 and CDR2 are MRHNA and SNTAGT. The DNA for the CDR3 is TGTGCCAGCAGTATAGACACCCGGGGCCCCTACGAGCAGTACTTC. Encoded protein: CASSIDTRGPYEQYF.